This T cell receptor (beta chain) stems from a study of Graves' ophthalmopathy and Graves' hyperthyroidism. This clonotype has ten or more counts. The authors amplified TCR beta CDR3 regions from RNA transcripts. HTBI-primed first-round RT-PCR preceded second-round multiplex PCR. TCRdb reprocessed the multiplex PCR reads with MiXCR, giving one entry per CDR3 protein. The sample carries a few hundred thousand distinct CDR3 sequences, approximately 18% recorded once. V shed 6 bases and J shed 12 bases, with 23 bases lying between them. CDR3 length equals 15 residues. Germline assignment: CDR1 SEHNR and CDR2 FQNEAQ (reference sequence).

The V gene is TRBV7-9, the J gene TRBJ2-2; possibly TRBD2 for D (6 bases). The sample taken for sequencing was peripheral blood. The TCR comes from an adult woman with stable Graves' hyperthyroidism. CDR3 nucleotides: TGTGCCAGCAGGTATTCTACAGACCCGGAGGGGCAGCTGTTTTTT. Translated, it gives CASRYSTDPEGQLFF.